The present T cell receptor beta chain was sequenced within a study of cytomegalovirus exposure and HLA in healthy donors. Use of 60 Vbeta and 13 Jbeta primers characterized the PCR. The assay was immunoSEQ multiplex PCR, and TCRdb's table has in-frame clones only and misses some. The sample holds around 140,000 clones, around 80% seen once. V dropped 10 bases and J dropped 4; count of bases not matched to a gene: 13. This CDR3 has 15 residues. CDR1 and CDR2 (germline): SNHLY, FYNNEI. The sequencing sample was made of PBMCs. The source is a man between 35 and 55 years old in good health and CMV-seronegative. The chain combines TRBV2 with TRBJ2-3; 8 nucleotides line up with TRBD2. CDR3 protein: CATKAGAARPDTQYF. The CDR3 DNA follows: TGTGCCACCAAAGCGGGAGCCGCCCGCCCAGATACGCAGTATTTT.